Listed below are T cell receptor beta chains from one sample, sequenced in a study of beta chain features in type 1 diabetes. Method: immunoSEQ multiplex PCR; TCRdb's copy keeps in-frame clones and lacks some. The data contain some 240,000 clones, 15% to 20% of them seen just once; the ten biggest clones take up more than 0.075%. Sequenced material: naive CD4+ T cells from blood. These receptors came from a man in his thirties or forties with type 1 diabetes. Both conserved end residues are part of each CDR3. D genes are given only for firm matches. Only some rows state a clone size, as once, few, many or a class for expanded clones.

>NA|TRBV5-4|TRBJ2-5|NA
TGTGCCAGCAGGGAGACAGCGCTCGGTAGCCAAGAGACCCAGTACTTC
CASRETALGSQETQYF
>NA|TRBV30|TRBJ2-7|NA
TGTGCCTGGAGCCGAGACCCGCCCTACGAGCAGTACTTC
CAWSRDPPYEQYF
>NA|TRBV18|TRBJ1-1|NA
TGTGCCAGCTCACCCCGGGACGGGGGACTGAACACTGAAGCTTTCTTT
CASSPRDGGLNTEAFF
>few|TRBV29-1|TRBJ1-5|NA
TGCAGCGTTGGCATGGGAGGCAATCAGCCCCAGCATTTT
CSVGMGGNQPQHF
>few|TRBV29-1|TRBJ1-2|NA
TGCAGCGTTGAAACAAACTATGGCTACACCTTC
CSVETNYGYTF
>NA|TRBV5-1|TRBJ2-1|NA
TGCGCCAGCAGCTTGCGGCCCAGGGGCCCGTACAATGAGCAGTTCTTC
CASSLRPRGPYNEQFF
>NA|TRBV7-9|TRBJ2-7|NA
TGTGCCAGCGGATCTCGACAGACCTCCTACGAGCAGTACTTC
CASGSRQTSYEQYF
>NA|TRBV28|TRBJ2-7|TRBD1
TGTGCCAGCAGGGGGACCGGGACAGGGACATACGAGCAGTACTTC
CASRGTGTGTYEQYF
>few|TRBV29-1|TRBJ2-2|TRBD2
TGCAGCGTTGAAGATCGGCTAGCGGGAGCGGCGAACACCGGGGAGCTGTTTTTT
CSVEDRLAGAANTGELFF
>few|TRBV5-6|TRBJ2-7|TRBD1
TGTGCCAGCAGCCTCGGGACAGCCAACCTATACGAGCAGTACTTC
CASSLGTANLYEQYF
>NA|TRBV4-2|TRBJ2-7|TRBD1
TGTGCCAGCAGCGACCGGGACAGGGAATTCTACGAGCAGTACTTC
CASSDRDREFYEQYF
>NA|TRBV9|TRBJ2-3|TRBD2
TGTGCCAGCAGCGTCTCGGCGGGAGGGCTTGGTACGCAGTATTTT
CASSVSAGGLGTQYF
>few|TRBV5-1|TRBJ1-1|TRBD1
TGCGCCAGCAGCACGGACAGGGTGAACACTGAAGCTTTCTTT
CASSTDRVNTEAFF
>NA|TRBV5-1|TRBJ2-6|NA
TGCGCCAGCAGCTCCATAATCTCTGGGGCCAACGTCCTGACTTTC
CASSSIISGANVLTF
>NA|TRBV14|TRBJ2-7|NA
TGTGCCAGCAGCCAAGGTCACGAGCAGTACTTC
CASSQGHEQYF
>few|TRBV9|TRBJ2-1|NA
TGTGCCAGCAGCGTAGCTCCAGCTGAGGGACGGCACAATGAGCAGTTCTTC
CASSVAPAEGRHNEQFF
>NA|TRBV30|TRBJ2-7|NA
TGTGCCTGGGGGACCGGGACAACCTCCTACGAGCAGTACTTC
CAWGTGTTSYEQYF
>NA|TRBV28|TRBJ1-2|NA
TGTGCCAGCATCGACAGAGAGGGTGGCTACACCTTC
CASIDREGGYTF
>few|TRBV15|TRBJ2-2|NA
TGTGCCACCGGAGGGTTGGCCGGGGAGCTGTTTTTT
CATGGLAGELFF
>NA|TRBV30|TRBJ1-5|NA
TGTGCCTGGACCGGTGGTGGCAATCAGCCCCAGCATTTT
CAWTGGGNQPQHF
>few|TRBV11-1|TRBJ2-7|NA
TGTGCCAGCAGCCGTTGGGGTGCGGGAAGGGAGCAGTACTTC
CASSRWGAGREQYF
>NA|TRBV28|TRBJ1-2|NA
TGTGCCAGCACGGCAGAGCGGCACTATGGCTACACCTTC
CASTAERHYGYTF
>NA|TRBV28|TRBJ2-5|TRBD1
TGTGCCAGCAGTCTCCAGGGGGCCCGGTGGGAGACCCAGTACTTC
CASSLQGARWETQYF
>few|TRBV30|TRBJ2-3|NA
TGTGCCTGGAGTCGAGGGGACCCTAGCACAGATACGCAGTATTTT
CAWSRGDPSTDTQYF
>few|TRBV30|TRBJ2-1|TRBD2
TGTGCCTGGAGTGTGACCGGGACTATATACAATGAGCAGTTCTTC
CAWSVTGTIYNEQFF
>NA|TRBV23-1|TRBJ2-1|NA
TGCGCCAGCAGGCGACAGGTGGGAAGCAATGAGCAGTTCTTC
CASRRQVGSNEQFF
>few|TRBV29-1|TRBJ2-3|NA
TGCAGCGTAGATTATACCGGGACTTCAGATACGCAGTATTTT
CSVDYTGTSDTQYF
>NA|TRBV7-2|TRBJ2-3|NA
TGTGCCAGCAGCCGCAGACGGGACACAGATACGCAGTATTTT
CASSRRRDTDTQYF
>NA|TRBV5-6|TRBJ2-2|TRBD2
TGTGCCAGCAGCTTGGGGCTAGCGGATGACACCGGGGAGCTGTTTTTT
CASSLGLADDTGELFF
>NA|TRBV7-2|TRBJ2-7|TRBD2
TGTGCCAGCAGCCCTGACCCCCCAGGGGCGGGGGGAGAGCAGTACTTC
CASSPDPPGAGGEQYF
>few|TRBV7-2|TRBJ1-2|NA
TGTGCCAGCAGCTCCATGACCCTCCCCGGGGGCTACACCTTC
CASSSMTLPGGYTF
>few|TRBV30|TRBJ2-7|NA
TGTGCCTGGACAGTCGCCGGGGAGCAGTACTTC
CAWTVAGEQYF
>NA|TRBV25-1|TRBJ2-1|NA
TGTGCCAGCAGTGACGAGCCATCCTACAATGAGCAGTTCTTC
CASSDEPSYNEQFF
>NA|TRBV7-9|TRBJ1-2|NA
TGTGCCAGCAGCCCAACGGGCTCCTCTAGGGCGTACTATGGCTACACCTTC
CASSPTGSSRAYYGYTF
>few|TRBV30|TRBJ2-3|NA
TGTGCCTGGAAAGGGTCGTCGGCAGATACGCAGTATTTT
CAWKGSSADTQYF
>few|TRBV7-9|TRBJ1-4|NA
TGTGCCAGCAGCTTAGGAGAACAGGCGAATGAAAAACTGTTTTTT
CASSLGEQANEKLFF
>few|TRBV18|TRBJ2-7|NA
TGTGCCAGCTCACCGGGGACACCAAAGGTAGAGCAGTACTTC
CASSPGTPKVEQYF
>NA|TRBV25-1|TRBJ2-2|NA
TGTGCCAGCAGTCGATCCGGGGAGCTGTTTTTT
CASSRSGELFF
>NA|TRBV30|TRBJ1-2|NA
TGTGCCTGGAGTGCCGGGCCAATCTATGGCTACACCTTC
CAWSAGPIYGYTF
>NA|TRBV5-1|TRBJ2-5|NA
TGCGCCAGCAGCTTGGCCGGAGAGACCCAGTACTTC
CASSLAGETQYF
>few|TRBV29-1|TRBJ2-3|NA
TGCAGCGTTGAAAAGCTAGGAACTAGCACAGATACGCAGTATTTT
CSVEKLGTSTDTQYF
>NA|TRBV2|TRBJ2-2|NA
TGTGCCAGCACCCCGGGGTTTAAGGCCGGGGAGCTGTTTTTT
CASTPGFKAGELFF
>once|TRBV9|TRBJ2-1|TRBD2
TGTGCCAGCAGCACGGGACTAGCAAAGTTCTTC
CASSTGLAKFF
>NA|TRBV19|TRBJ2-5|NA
TGTGCCACCAGGACCTGGGAGACCCAGTACTTC
CATRTWETQYF
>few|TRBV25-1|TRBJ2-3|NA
TGTGCCAGCAGTGTTACTAGTAAGCTGAGCACAGATACGCAGTATTTT
CASSVTSKLSTDTQYF
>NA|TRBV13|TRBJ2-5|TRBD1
TGTGCCAGCAGCTTAGGACAGGGGTTTGAGACCCAGTACTTC
CASSLGQGFETQYF
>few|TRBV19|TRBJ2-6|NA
TGTGCCAGCCGTAGGAGACAGGACATCTCTGGGGCCAACGTCCTGACTTTC
CASRRRQDISGANVLTF